This TCR beta chain comes out of a study of identical twins. Study-level findings and limits: The study based its conclusions on cross-sectional statistical analysis and did not follow the same donors.

About this clonotype itself: Its cognate antigen is unknown.

Healthy Caucasians alone served as donors. One entry per CDR3 protein results from TCRdb running MiXCR on the 5' RACE reads. Among 1.5 million to 2 million distinct CDR3 sequences, less than 40% were seen once, and the ten largest hold over 0.25%. The CDR3 is 16 amino acids. Germline CDR1 is DFQATT and CDR2 is SNEGSKA (reference sequence). After removal of 5 bases from V and 6 bases from J, the junction contained 8 bases not matched to a gene. Sequencing input: cord blood. The chain couples TRBV20-1 to TRBJ2-4; 15 bases map to TRBD2. The origin of this receptor is a newborn girl in good health. The CDR3 sequence is CSAWTSGGGPGNIQYF. CDR3 bases: TGCAGTGCTTGGACTAGCGGGGGGGGTCCTGGAAACATTCAGTACTTC.